This T cell receptor beta chain was observed in a study of STAT5B mutations in CD4+ large granular lymphocyte leukemia. Note on this clone: One junction end disagrees with the germline gene, perhaps due to a read error.

Sequenced by immunoSEQ multiplex PCR; TCRdb stores in-frame clones only, minus some. Counted here are tens of thousands of clones, approximately 69% occurring once; the ten biggest clones make up approximately 0.99%. The CDR3 loop spans 16 amino acids. Germline V CDR1 and CDR2: SGHKS, YYEKEE (reference sequence). The TCR originated in a human donor in good health. The sequenced sample consisted of CD4+ T cells from blood buffy coats. V and J are TRBV5-5 and TRBJ1-1; D might be TRBD1 (6 bases). The CDR3 region has the DNA TGTGCCAGCAGCTTGGCTGGGATCTCGGGGGACACTGAAGCTTTCTTC. Its translation: CASSLAGISGDTEAFF.